Listed below are T cell receptor beta chains from one sample, sequenced in a study of monozygotic twins with inflammatory bowel disease. Reanalyzing the 5' RACE reads, TCRdb keeps one entry per CDR3 protein, without DNA. This sample's table has 150,000 to 200,000 distinct CDR3 sequences. The sequenced sample consisted of blood. These receptor sequences come from a human donor with ulcerative colitis or Crohn's disease, or a healthy co-twin of an affected twin (not recorded which). The CDR3 runs from the conserved cysteine through the conserved F or W.

v_call	j_call	cdr3_aa
TRBV5-1	TRBJ1-5	CASSLVGTGEPQHF
TRBV5-1	TRBJ2-5	CASSMELQETQYF
TRBV6-5	TRBJ1-2	CVVGRGYGYTF
TRBV24-1	TRBJ1-3	CATRADSDSGNTIYF
TRBV4-2	TRBJ1-1	CASSPTQPRTGAFF
TRBV28	TRBJ2-2	CASSLIDRDTGELFF
TRBV7-9	TRBJ2-5	CASRRGSETQYF
TRBV5-4	TRBJ2-7	CASSPALAEGEQYF
TRBV20-1	TRBJ2-2	CSAPSGGNTGELFF
TRBV29-1	TRBJ2-1	CSVREDYPTSYNEQFF
TRBV12-3/TRBV12-4	TRBJ2-5	CASSFRHGGETQYF
TRBV7-2	TRBJ2-1	CASSYFSGRALNEQFF
TRBV24-1	TRBJ2-1	CATRMSTSGRAKLNNEQFF
TRBV6-5	TRBJ2-3	CASSWGQRGDTQYF
TRBV4-1	TRBJ2-7	CASSQEYGEQYF
TRBV15	TRBJ2-4	CATTRDRGQLLAKNIQYF
TRBV24-1	TRBJ2-1	CATSERIGGEEQFF
TRBV9	TRBJ2-5	CASSVAGVPGTQYF
TRBV4-2	TRBJ1-2	CASSQETGANYGYTF
TRBV18	TRBJ2-2	CASSPTAVTGELFF
TRBV5-1	TRBJ1-1	CASRGQGPGTEAFF
TRBV6-5	TRBJ1-2	CASSQTGTGGYTF
TRBV5-1	TRBJ2-3	CASSLGDYRPRKADTQYF
TRBV11-2	TRBJ2-1	CASSARGLAGNEQFF